The source of this T cell receptor (beta chain) is a study of blood T cell repertoires in COVID-19. Study at large: COVID-19 samples collected from the United States, Italy and Spain covered acute and convalescent phases. The cDNA or gDNA used as material had been derived from T cells, B-cell-depleted T cells, or PBMCs.

The CDR3 extends over 13 amino acids. The germline V gene encodes CDR1 MNHEY and CDR2 SVGEGT. The V and J ends lost 2 bases and 7 bases respectively, with 11 bases between them. Original handling: How many nucleated cells were present was estimated from reference gene primer amplification. Profiling relied on immunoSEQ multiplex PCR, and the TCRdb table lists in-frame clones only, not all of them. Clone size and V and J calls were adopted from that table, with D and trimming inferred from the DNA. The data contain around 130,000 clones, approximately 87% of them seen just once; the ten biggest clones take up 3.9%.

Sequencing was carried out using peripheral blood. The chain carries TRBV6-2 or TRBV6-3 and TRBJ2-5; D is possibly TRBD1 (6 bases). The sequence was collected from a man in his 60s with acute or convalescent COVID-19. The CDR3 here is CASSYGQSGTQYF. The CDR3 bases are TGTGCCAGCAGTTACGGACAGTCTGGGACCCAGTACTTC.